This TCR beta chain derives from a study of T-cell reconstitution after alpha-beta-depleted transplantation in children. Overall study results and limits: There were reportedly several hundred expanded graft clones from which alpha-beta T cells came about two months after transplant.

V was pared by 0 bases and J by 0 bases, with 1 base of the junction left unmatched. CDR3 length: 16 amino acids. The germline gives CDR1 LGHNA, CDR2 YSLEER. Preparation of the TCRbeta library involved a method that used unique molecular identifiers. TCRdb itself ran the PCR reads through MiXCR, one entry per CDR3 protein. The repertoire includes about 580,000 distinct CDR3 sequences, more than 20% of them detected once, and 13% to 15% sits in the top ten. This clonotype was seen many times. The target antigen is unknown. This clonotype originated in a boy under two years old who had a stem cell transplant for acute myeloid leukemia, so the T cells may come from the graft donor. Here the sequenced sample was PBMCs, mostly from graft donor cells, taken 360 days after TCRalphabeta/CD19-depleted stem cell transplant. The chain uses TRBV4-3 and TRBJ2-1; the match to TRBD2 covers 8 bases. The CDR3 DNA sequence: TGCGCCAGCAGCCAAGACGCGGGGGGCTCCTACAATGAGCAGTTCTTC. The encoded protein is CASSQDAGGSYNEQFF.